Below, 29 T cell receptor beta chains from the same sample are listed, as sequenced in a study of cytomegalovirus exposure and HLA in healthy donors. Both 60 Vbeta primers and 13 Jbeta primers went into the PCR. Sequencing used immunoSEQ multiplex PCR; TCRdb keeps in-frame clones, though not all of them. The table lists about 160,000 clones, 70% to 80% of them singletons, with 2% to 2.5% in the top ten. The material sequenced was PBMCs. The receptors were sampled from a man in his fifties or sixties in good health and CMV-seropositive.

J is TRBJ2-5 and V is TRBV5-1; D might be TRBD1 (6 bases). The CDR3 length is 12 residues. Trimming stripped 4 bases from V and 3 bases from J, with 7 bases between. CDR1 and CDR2 (germline): SGHRS, YFSETQ. The CDR3 is CASSRTEETQYF. CDR3 bases: TGCGCCAGCAGCCGGACAGAAGAGACCCAGTACTTC. The full variable domain, its missing parts supplied by reference TRBV5-1 and TRBJ2-5, is KAGVTQTPRYLIKTRGQQVTLSCSPISGHRSVSWYQQTPGQGLQFLFEYFSETQRNKGNFPGRFSGRQFSNSRSEMNVSTLELGDSALYLCASSRTEETQYFGPGTRLLVL.

The chain carries TRBV19 and TRBJ1-4; D ambiguous. This CDR3 is 15 amino acids long. Germline CDR1 is LNHDA and CDR2 is SQIVND (reference sequence). V dropped 6 bases and J dropped 4 bases, with 15 bases sitting between them. CDR3 amino acids: CASSRQTNLNEKLFF. The CDR3 region has the DNA TGTGCCAGTAGCCGGCAGACAAACCTTAATGAAAAACTGTTTTTT.

V usage is TRBV5-1 and J usage is TRBJ2-7; TRBD1 is a possible D gene (6 bases). Germline lookup yields CDR1 SGHRS and CDR2 YFSETQ. The ends were cut back, 2 bases at V and 1 base at J, with 13 bases in the middle. The CDR3 is 15 amino acids. CDR3 protein: CASSLNSGTSYEQYF. CDR3 nucleotide sequence: TGCGCCAGCAGCTTAAATTCTGGGACATCCTACGAGCAGTACTTC. The whole variable domain, remainder taken from reference TRBV5-1 and TRBJ2-7, is KAGVTQTPRYLIKTRGQQVTLSCSPISGHRSVSWYQQTPGQGLQFLFEYFSETQRNKGNFPGRFSGRQFSNSRSEMNVSTLELGDSALYLCASSLNSGTSYEQYFGPGTRLTVT.

The rearrangement uses TRBV9 and TRBJ2-7; D possibly corresponds to TRBD2 (5 bases). CDR3 length: 15 amino acids. V lost 0 bases, J lost 0 bases, and 10 bases lay in between. Germline CDR1 is SGDLS and CDR2 is YYNGEE. In DNA, the CDR3 is TGTGCCAGCAGCGTAGACGGTGGGAGCTCCTACGAGCAGTACTTC. As protein: CASSVDGGSSYEQYF.

V gene TRBV18 combines with J gene TRBJ2-3; 9 bases are a match to TRBD2. V trimming: 2 bases; J trimming: 0 bases; junction bases outside the gene matches: 3. The CDR3 consists of 16 residues. Germline V gene lookup returns CDR1 KGHSH and CDR2 LQKENI. The CDR3 DNA reads as TGTGCCAGCTCACCATCTAGCGGGGTTAGCACAGATACGCAGTATTTT. This encodes CASSPSSGVSTDTQYF.

The chain recombines TRBV4-3 with TRBJ2-3; 7 bases match TRBD1. The J segment lost 2 bases and the V segment lost 0 bases, leaving 2 bases of the junction unmatched. The CDR3 runs 15 residues. Germline V gene sequence: CDR1 LGHNA, CDR2 YSLEER. As DNA, the CDR3 is TGCGCCAGCAGCCAAGACAGGGGGTACACAGATACGCAGTATTTT. It translates to CASSQDRGYTDTQYF.

This clone appeared a few times. This sequence joins TRBV7-2 and TRBJ2-1, with TRBD2 identical over 8 bases. Germline trimming cut 1 base from V and 7 bases from J; bases unmatched to any gene: 6. The germline CDR1 and CDR2 sequences are SGHTA and FQGNSA. This CDR3 is built from 15 residues. In nucleotides, the CDR3 is TGTGCCAGCAGCTTAGTTCCGGGGGGGCGAAATGAGCAGTTCTTC. Encoded protein: CASSLVPGGRNEQFF.

The V and J genes are TRBV19 and TRBJ1-1, with D tentatively TRBD1 (5 bases). There are 15 residues in the CDR3. Looked up from germline, CDR1 is LNHDA and CDR2 is SQIVND (reference sequence). Trimming took 0 bases from V and 5 from J, leaving 13 bases between them. The CDR3 region has the DNA TGTGCCAGTAGTATAGACGGCAGGGTCGAGACTGAAGCTTTCTTT. Protein: CASSIDGRVETEAFF.

Here the CDR3 DNA reads TGTGCCAGCAGCTTGGGCAGGGGGACCTACGAGCAGTACTTC. As protein: CASSLGRGTYEQYF. The chain joins TRBV11-1 to TRBJ2-7, with TRBD1 matching 7 bases. Trimming took 3 bases from V and 2 from J; bases not matched to a gene: 4. Germline CDR1 reads SGHAT; CDR2 reads FQDESV (reference sequence). The CDR3 has 14 amino acids.

V gene TRBV7-9 combines with J gene TRBJ2-2; D not resolved. V was cut by 5 bases and J by 2 bases, with 12 bases left in between. The V gene's germline CDR1 is SEHNR and CDR2 FQNEAQ (reference sequence). The CDR3 consists of 15 residues. The CDR3 protein is CASSTHRLNTGELFF. The CDR3 region has the DNA TGTGCCAGCAGCACCCACAGATTAAACACCGGGGAGCTGTTTTTT.

This clone was counted a few times. The J gene is TRBJ2-7, the V gene TRBV7-2; D possibly corresponds to TRBD2 (5 bases). The CDR3 totals 13 residues. The germline V gene encodes CDR1 SGHTA and CDR2 FQGNSA. V was cut by 0 bases and J by 6 bases, with 9 bases left in between. CDR3: CASSLAEDSEQYF. Here the CDR3 DNA reads TGTGCCAGCAGCTTAGCTGAGGACTCCGAGCAGTACTTC.

This chain joins TRBV6-6 and TRBJ1-1; 7 bases fit TRBD1. The germline V gene has CDR1 MNHNY and CDR2 SVGAGI (reference sequence). J gave up 2 bases and V 2 bases, and 8 bases lay outside the gene matches. The CDR3 runs 16 residues. The CDR3 is CASSYGGGGGNTEAFF. CDR3 in DNA: TGTGCCAGCAGTTACGGAGGGGGCGGTGGAAACACTGAAGCTTTCTTT.

The genes are TRBV30 and TRBJ2-7; the D is unclear. V lost 7 bases to trimming and J lost 1 base, with 8 bases between them. Germline V gene sequence: CDR1 GTSNPN, CDR2 SVGIG (reference sequence). This CDR3 spans 11 amino acids. Here the CDR3 reads CAFARSYEQYF. As DNA, the CDR3 is TGTGCCTTTGCCCGGTCCTACGAGCAGTACTTC. The complete variable domain, with remaining parts taken from reference TRBV30 and TRBJ2-7, reads SQTIHQWPATLVQPVGSPLSLECTVEGTSNPNLYWYRQAAGRGLQLLFYSVGIGQISSEVPQNLSASRPQDRQFILSSKKLLLSDSGFYLCAFARSYEQYFGPGTRLTVT.

In this sample, this clone turned up a few times. This sequence joins TRBV10-2 and TRBJ1-1; D may be TRBD1 (5 bases). V gave up 9 bases and J gave up 4 bases, with 15 bases separating them. This CDR3 is built from 13 residues. Per the germline V gene, CDR1 is WSHSY and CDR2 is SAAADI. CDR3 sequence reads: CASSQGIRTEAFF. The CDR3 nucleotides are TGCGCCAGTTCTCAGGGTATCCGCACTGAAGCTTTCTTT.

The chain couples TRBV5-1 to TRBJ1-1, with 8 bases matching TRBD1. After removal of 2 bases from V and 4 bases from J, the junction contained 4 bases not matched to a gene. The CDR3 is 14 amino acids. Germline loops: CDR1 SGHRS, CDR2 YFSETQ. The CDR3 spells CASSFETGGTEAFF. CDR3 bases: TGCGCCAGCAGCTTTGAAACAGGGGGCACTGAAGCTTTCTTT.

V gene TRBV2 combines with J gene TRBJ2-1; 9 nucleotides match TRBD1. V was clipped by 6 bases and J by 7 bases; unmatched bases: 4. CDR1 and CDR2 (germline): SNHLY, FYNNEI. This CDR3 comprises 13 residues. CDR3 in amino acids: CASRLDRGNEQFF. The CDR3 nucleotides read TGTGCCAGCAGGTTGGACAGGGGAAATGAGCAGTTCTTC.

This clone was found a few times. The chain carries TRBV4-2 and TRBJ1-6, with 10 bases identical to TRBD1. Germline trimming cut 4 bases from V and 7 bases from J; bases unmatched to any gene: 1. Germline CDR1 reads LGHNA; CDR2 reads YNFKEQ. The CDR3 runs to 14 residues. CDR3 sequence (DNA): TGTGCCAGCAGCCTGGGACAGGGGAATTCACCCCTCCACTTT. Translating it yields CASSLGQGNSPLHF.

This rearrangement joins TRBV18 to TRBJ1-1, with D maybe TRBD1 (5 bases). V was pared by 0 bases and J by 4 bases, with 12 bases between. The CDR3 extends over 15 amino acids. Germline CDR1 KGHSH, CDR2 LQKENI. The CDR3 loop is CASSPPAGQSTEAFF. The CDR3 DNA is TGTGCCAGCTCACCACCGGCAGGGCAGTCCACTGAAGCTTTCTTT.

This clone was counted a few times. Within the sample, other DNA sequences also encode this same CDR3. The rearrangement joins TRBV5-1 to TRBJ2-5; the match to TRBD2 covers 7 bases. Germline loops: CDR1 SGHRS, CDR2 YFSETQ. V gave up 0 bases and J gave up 2 bases; unmatched junction bases: 1. There are 14 residues in the CDR3. CDR3 DNA sequence: TGCGCCAGCAGCTTGGGGGGGGGACAAGAGACCCAGTACTTC. Translated, it gives CASSLGGGQETQYF.

The chain recombines TRBV4-1 with TRBJ2-3; 8 bases fit TRBD2. Germline CDR1 and CDR2: MGHRA and YSYEKL. V was pared by 1 base and J by 11 bases, with 8 bases of the junction left unmatched. The length of the CDR3 is 14 residues. CDR3 bases: TGCGCCAGCAGCCAAGGTTTTAGCGGGGCGGGGCAGTATTTT. Its protein is CASSQGFSGAGQYF.

This chain links TRBV2 with TRBJ2-5, with 14 nucleotides matching TRBD2. The V segment lost 9 bases and the J segment 3 bases; nucleotides outside the gene matches: 3. The germline V gene has CDR1 SNHLY and CDR2 FYNNEI. The CDR3 has 14 amino acids. CDR3 coding DNA: TGTGCCAGGTCGACTAGCGGGGGGGAAGAGACCCAGTACTTC. Protein product: CARSTSGGEETQYF.

In its sample, this clone was seen a few times. The chain joins TRBV11-2 to TRBJ2-1; D perhaps matches TRBD2 (7 bases). Trimming took off 0 bases at V and 9 bases at J, with 12 bases between the two ends. The germline gives CDR1 SGHAT, CDR2 FQNNGV. The CDR3 covers 14 residues. The CDR3 nucleotides are TGTGCCAGCAGCTTAGAGGGGGGGCTGGGTGAGCAGTTCTTC. It yields the protein CASSLEGGLGEQFF.

This chain connects TRBV10-2 to TRBJ1-2; D is perhaps TRBD1 (6 bases). The CDR3 spans 14 residues. Trimming removed 4 bases from V and 5 bases from J, with 14 bases in between. Germline V lookup: CDR1 WSHSY, CDR2 SAAADI. Here the CDR3 reads CASSASTGSYGYTF. The CDR3 region has the DNA TGCGCCAGCAGTGCATCGACAGGCAGTTATGGCTACACCTTC.

The rearrangement uses TRBV9 and TRBJ2-7, with TRBD2 matching 9 bases. Germline loops: CDR1 SGDLS, CDR2 YYNGEE. Losses at the gene ends were 0 bases for V and 4 bases for J; bases not matched to a gene: 5. The CDR3 has 15 residues. The DNA of the CDR3 is TGTGCCAGCAGCGTAGAAGCGGGGGGAGTTTACGAGCAGTACTTC. Its protein is CASSVEAGGVYEQYF.

The chain combines TRBV6-7 with TRBJ2-5; D not resolved. The tail of the sequence fits TRBJ2-7 better, so the J call may be wrong. TRBV6-7 carries the ORF label, with uncertain function. The CDR3 spans 12 residues. The CDR3 sequence: CASRTLPYEQYF. The CDR3 bases are TGTGCCAGCAGAACCTTACCCTACGAGCAGTACTTC.

This clone was detected only once. The chain carries TRBV7-9 and TRBJ2-3; TRBD2 aligns across 11 bases. CDR3 length equals 16 residues. The ends lost 5 bases at V and 1 base at J; junction bases unmatched: 5. Germline assignment: CDR1 SEHNR and CDR2 FQNEAQ (reference sequence). The CDR3 reads CASSVQTSGGTDTQYF. In DNA form, the CDR3 reads TGTGCCAGCAGCGTCCAGACTAGCGGGGGCACAGATACGCAGTATTTT.

This clone was seen once. The genes are TRBV19 and TRBJ2-7, with 9 positions matching TRBD1. The CDR3 has 14 amino acids. In germline, CDR1 is LNHDA, CDR2 SQIVND (reference sequence). Trimming removed 4 bases from V and 5 bases from J; junction bases left unmatched: 6. The CDR3 spells CASSTGQGFNEQYF. CDR3 DNA sequence: TGTGCCAGTAGTACCGGACAGGGGTTCAACGAGCAGTACTTC.

The chain couples TRBV6-5 to TRBJ2-7, with 8 bases fitting TRBD2. The J segment lost 6 bases and the V segment lost 8 bases, leaving 9 bases of the junction unmatched. The CDR3 extends over 13 amino acids. CDR1 is MNHEY, CDR2 SVGAGI, per germline. For the CDR3, the DNA is TGTGCCAGCGGGGACGGGGGGGCGGTCGAGCAGTACTTC. Translation: CASGDGGAVEQYF.

The chain is built from TRBV27 and TRBJ2-7, with 7 bases identical to TRBD1. CDR1 is MNHEY, CDR2 SMNVEV, per germline (reference sequence). V dropped 6 bases and J dropped 0; count of bases not matched to a gene: 8. There are 15 residues in the CDR3. The CDR3 loop is CASSRTGQSSYEQYF. Here the CDR3 DNA reads TGTGCCAGCAGCCGCACGGGACAGAGCTCCTACGAGCAGTACTTC.